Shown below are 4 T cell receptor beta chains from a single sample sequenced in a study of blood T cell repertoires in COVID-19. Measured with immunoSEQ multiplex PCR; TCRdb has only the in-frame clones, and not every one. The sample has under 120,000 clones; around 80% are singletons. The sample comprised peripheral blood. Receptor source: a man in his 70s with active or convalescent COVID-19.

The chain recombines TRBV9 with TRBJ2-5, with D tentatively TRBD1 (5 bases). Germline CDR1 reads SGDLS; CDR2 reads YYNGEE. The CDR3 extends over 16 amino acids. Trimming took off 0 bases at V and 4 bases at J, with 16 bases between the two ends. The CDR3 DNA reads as TGTGCCAGCAGCGTAGGCGGCACTTCTCAGGGAGAGACCCAGTACTTC. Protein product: CASSVGGTSQGETQYF.

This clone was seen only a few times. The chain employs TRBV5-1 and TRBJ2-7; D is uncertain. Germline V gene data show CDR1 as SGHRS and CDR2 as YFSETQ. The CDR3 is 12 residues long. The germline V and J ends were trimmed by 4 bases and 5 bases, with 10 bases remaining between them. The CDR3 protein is CASSLNLDEQYF. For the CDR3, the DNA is TGCGCCAGCAGCCTTAATCTCGACGAGCAGTACTTC.

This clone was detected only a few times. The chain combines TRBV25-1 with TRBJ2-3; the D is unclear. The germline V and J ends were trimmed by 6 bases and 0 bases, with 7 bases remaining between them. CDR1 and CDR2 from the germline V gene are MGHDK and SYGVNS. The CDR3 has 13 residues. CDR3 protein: CASSPQSTDTQYF. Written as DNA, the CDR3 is TGTGCCAGCAGCCCCCAGAGCACAGATACGCAGTATTTT.

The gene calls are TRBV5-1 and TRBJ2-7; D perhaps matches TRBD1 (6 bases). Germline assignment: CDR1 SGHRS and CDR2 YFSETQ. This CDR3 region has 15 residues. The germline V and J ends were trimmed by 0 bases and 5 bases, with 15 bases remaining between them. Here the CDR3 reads CASSLVQGQRNEQYF. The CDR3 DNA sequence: TGCGCCAGCAGCTTGGTACAGGGCCAGCGTAACGAGCAGTACTTC. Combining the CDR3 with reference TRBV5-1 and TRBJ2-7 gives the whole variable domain KAGVTQTPRYLIKTRGQQVTLSCSPISGHRSVSWYQQTPGQGLQFLFEYFSETQRNKGNFPGRFSGRQFSNSRSEMNVSTLELGDSALYLCASSLVQGQRNEQYFGPGTRLTVT.